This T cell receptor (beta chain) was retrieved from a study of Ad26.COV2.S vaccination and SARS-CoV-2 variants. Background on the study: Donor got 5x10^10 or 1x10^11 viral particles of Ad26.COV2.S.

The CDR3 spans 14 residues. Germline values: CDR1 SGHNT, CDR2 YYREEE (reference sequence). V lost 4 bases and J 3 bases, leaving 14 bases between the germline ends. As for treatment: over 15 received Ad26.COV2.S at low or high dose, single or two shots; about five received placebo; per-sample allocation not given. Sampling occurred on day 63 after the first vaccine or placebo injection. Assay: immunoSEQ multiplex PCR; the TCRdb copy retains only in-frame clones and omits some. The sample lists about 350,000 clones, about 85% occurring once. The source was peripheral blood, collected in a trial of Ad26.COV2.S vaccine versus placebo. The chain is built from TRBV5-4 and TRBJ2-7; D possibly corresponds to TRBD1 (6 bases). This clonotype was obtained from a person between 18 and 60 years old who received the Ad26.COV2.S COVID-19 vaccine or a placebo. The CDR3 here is CASSQGIGGYEQYF. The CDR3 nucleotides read TGTGCCAGCAGCCAAGGCATAGGGGGCTACGAGCAGTACTTC.